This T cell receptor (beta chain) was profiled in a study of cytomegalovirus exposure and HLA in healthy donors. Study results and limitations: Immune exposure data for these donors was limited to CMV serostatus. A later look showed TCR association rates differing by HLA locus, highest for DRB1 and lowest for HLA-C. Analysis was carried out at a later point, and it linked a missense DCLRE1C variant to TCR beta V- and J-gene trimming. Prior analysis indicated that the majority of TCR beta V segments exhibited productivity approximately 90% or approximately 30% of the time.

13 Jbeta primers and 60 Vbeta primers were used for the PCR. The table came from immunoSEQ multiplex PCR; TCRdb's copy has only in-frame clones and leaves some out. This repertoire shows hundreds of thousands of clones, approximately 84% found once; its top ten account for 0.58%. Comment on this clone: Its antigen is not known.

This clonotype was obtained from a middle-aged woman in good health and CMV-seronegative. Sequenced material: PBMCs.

The CDR3 loop reads CASSFYGNTQETQYF. The CDR3 nucleotides are TGTGCCAGCAGCTTCTACGGGAACACCCAAGAGACCCAGTACTTC. J is TRBJ2-5 and V is TRBV7-9; TRBD2 is a possible D gene (5 bases). Germline CDR1 SEHNR, CDR2 FQNEAQ (reference sequence). This CDR3 has 15 amino acids. The ends were cut back, 3 bases at V and 1 base at J, with 12 bases in the middle.